Sequencing of this T cell receptor (beta chain) was carried out in a study of cytomegalovirus exposure and HLA in healthy donors. PCR primers comprised 60 Vbeta and 13 Jbeta primers. The table came from immunoSEQ multiplex PCR; TCRdb's copy has only in-frame clones and leaves some out. Of some 250,000 clones listed, 82% are singletons. The TCR was taken from a woman aged 35 to 49 in good health and CMV-seropositive. Sequencing input: PBMCs.

CDR3 sequence: CASSNDGLATDTQYF. DNA of the CDR3: TGTGCCAGCAGCAATGACGGGTTAGCCACAGATACGCAGTATTTT. The chain links TRBV7-2 to TRBJ2-3, with no clear D. Per the germline V gene, CDR1 is SGHTA and CDR2 is FQGNSA. V lost 5 bases to trimming and J lost 2 bases, with 14 bases between them. The CDR3 extends over 15 amino acids. Based on the CDR3 plus reference TRBV7-2 and TRBJ2-3, the full variable domain is GAGVSQSPSNKVTEKGKDVELRCDPISGHTALYWYRQSLGQGLEFLIYFQGNSAPDKSGLPSDRFSAERTGGSVSTLTIQRTQQEDSAVYLCASSNDGLATDTQYFGPGTRLTVL.